This T cell receptor beta chain was identified in a study of blood T cell repertoires in COVID-19. Background on the study: Samples came from the United States, Italy and Spain, spanning acute and convalescent COVID-19. Nucleic acid was either cDNA or gDNA, and it came from T cells, B-cell-depleted T cells, or PBMCs.

The CDR3 consists of 16 residues. Per germline, CDR1 MNHEY and CDR2 SVGEGT. Trimming shortened V by 3 bases and J by 4 bases, and 19 bases separated the two germline ends. Original processing methods: Amplification of reference gene primers provided the estimated nucleated cell counts. Clones were sequenced by immunoSEQ multiplex PCR, and TCRdb holds only the in-frame ones, with some missing. Clone size and V and J calls were adopted from that table, with D and trimming inferred from the DNA. The sample holds fewer than 500,000 clones, more than 75% seen once. This sequence joins TRBV6-2 or TRBV6-3 and TRBJ2-7, with D unclear. Sequencing input: peripheral blood. The TCR sequence derives from a human donor with acute or convalescent COVID-19. The donor label of this sample is uncertain. CDR3 nucleotides: TGTGCCAGCAGTTATGCAGACTCCTTTTCCCCTTACGAGCAGTACTTC. Translation: CASSYADSFSPYEQYF.